This T cell receptor beta chain was identified in a study of T-cell reconstitution after alpha-beta-depleted transplantation in children. This clonotype was observed many times. Unique molecular identifiers were incorporated into the prepared TCRbeta library. Using its own MiXCR run on the PCR reads, TCRdb lists one record per CDR3 protein. There are some 550,000 distinct CDR3 sequences in the sample; roughly 18% occur only once, and 2.5% to 3.5% lies in the top ten. V trimming: 4 bases; J trimming: 6 bases; junction bases outside the gene matches: 0. Germline loops: CDR1 MGHRA, CDR2 YSYEKL. This CDR3 comprises 13 residues.

This rearrangement joins TRBV4-1 to TRBJ2-4, with 10 bases matching TRBD2. This specimen was PBMCs from the stem cell graft donor, taken from the stem cell graft. The TCR sequence derives from a human donor who donated a stem cell graft to a child with acute lymphoblastic leukemia. The CDR3 loop is CASSLAGGNIQYF. CDR3 in DNA: TGCGCCAGCAGCCTAGCGGGGGGAAACATTCAGTACTTC.